This T cell receptor (beta chain) is drawn from a study of T cells after yellow fever vaccination. CDR1 is SEHNR, CDR2 FQNEAQ, per germline (reference sequence). The CDR3 is 14 amino acids. Deletions cut 5 bases from V and 3 bases from J, with 14 bases between. In its sample, this clonotype was seen many times. TCRdb re-called the 5' RACE reads with MiXCR, one entry per CDR3 protein. Of about 69,000 distinct CDR3 sequences in the sample, around 6.2% were seen once. The sequence derives from a man between 18 and 29 years old who received the YFV17D yellow fever vaccine. The sequencing used CD4+ T cells sorted from PBMCs, collected more than 14 days after the first yellow fever vaccination. The rearrangement joins TRBV7-9 to TRBJ2-7; tentative D call: TRBD2 (5 bases). The CDR3, as DNA: TGTGCCAGCAGCGGGAGAGGACGGGGCTACGAGCAGTACGTC. It translates to CASSGRGRGYEQYV.